Following are 16 T cell receptor beta chains from one sample sequenced in a study of CD8 T cells in Susac syndrome. An input of roughly 0.45 to 1 ug of RNA was subjected to reverse transcription using random hexamers. TCRdb reprocessed the immunoSEQ multiplex PCR reads via MiXCR and lists one record per CDR3 protein. The sample includes around 170,000 distinct CDR3 sequences, almost 96% of them seen just once. The sequencing input was CD4+ T cells from PBMCs. These receptors all stem from a human donor with Susac syndrome.

The chain uses TRBV29-1 and TRBJ2-1, with 8 bases fitting TRBD2. The junction had 18 bases not matched to a gene; V was cut back by 6 bases and J by 8 bases. The CDR3 covers 16 residues. CDR1 is SQVTM and CDR2 is ANQGSEA in the germline V gene. Here the CDR3 DNA reads TGCAGCGTCCTCGGATCAGCGGGGGCGCCTGTGGATGAGCAGTTCTTC. Translated, it gives CSVLGSAGAPVDEQFF.

The chain employs TRBV12-3 or TRBV12-4 and TRBJ1-4, with 9 bases fitting TRBD1. The CDR3 totals 17 residues. Losses at the gene ends were 6 bases for V and 4 bases for J; bases not matched to a gene: 12. The CDR3 here is CASRSGQGRRGNEKLFF. Written as DNA, the CDR3 is TGTGCCAGCAGGTCGGGACAGGGAAGACGTGGTAATGAAAAACTGTTTTTT.

This chain joins TRBV5-1 and TRBJ2-3; 8 bases match TRBD1. In germline, CDR1 is SGHRS, CDR2 YFSETQ. This CDR3 has 18 amino acids. V lost 4 bases to trimming and J lost 2 bases; unmatched junction nucleotides: 15. This CDR3 reads CASSRYGQGERTTDTQYF. CDR3 nucleotide sequence: TGCGCCAGCAGCAGATACGGACAGGGAGAACGTACCACAGATACGCAGTATTTT.

DNA for the CDR3: TGCAGTGCTAGCAGGACGGATCCAATCCTCCATACGCAGTATTTT. This sequence encodes CSASRTDPILHTQYF. This chain connects TRBV20-1 to TRBJ2-3; D unclear. CDR1 and CDR2 (germline): DFQATT, SNEGSKA (reference sequence). Trimming pared 3 bases from V and 7 bases from J, leaving 20 bases between. The CDR3 runs 15 residues.

This chain links TRBV5-1 with TRBJ2-5, with a possible D match to TRBD2 (7 bases). This CDR3 comprises 14 residues. Germline V gene sequence: CDR1 SGHRS, CDR2 YFSETQ. Trimming shortened V by 4 bases and J by 5 bases, and 15 bases separated the two germline ends. CDR3 DNA: TGCGCCAGCAGCCCGGGGGGCCCAGAGGAGACCCAGTACTTC. Its protein is CASSPGGPEETQYF.

This clonotype was detected a few times. The chain recombines TRBV5-1 with TRBJ2-5; TRBD2 matches at 13 bases. The germline CDR1 and CDR2 sequences are SGHRS and YFSETQ. The V segment lost 4 bases and the J segment 0 bases; nucleotides outside the gene matches: 6. CDR3 length equals 17 residues. DNA for the CDR3: TGCGCCAGCAGCGCTGGACTAGCGGGAGCGTACCAAGAGACCCAGTACTTC. As protein: CASSAGLAGAYQETQYF.

V is TRBV5-6 and J is TRBJ1-1, with D possibly TRBD1 on 5 matching bases. CDR3 size: 14 residues. The V and J ends lost 5 bases and 4 bases respectively, with 15 bases between them. From germline, CDR1 is SGHDT and CDR2 YYEEEE. The CDR3 reads CASRHGRGGTEAFF. DNA of the CDR3: TGTGCCAGCAGGCACGGGAGGGGCGGCACTGAAGCTTTCTTT.

The rearrangement joins TRBV11-2 to TRBJ2-3; no firm D call. Trimming pared 8 bases from V and 4 bases from J, leaving 13 bases between. The CDR3 spans 13 residues. Germline-derived CDR1 and CDR2 are SGHAT and FQNNGV. Written as DNA, the CDR3 is TGTGCCAGCGCCCGGTCCGGAGCAGATACGCAGTATTTT. This codes for CASARSGADTQYF.

This clonotype was counted only a few times. The chain recombines TRBV7-3 with TRBJ2-2; 7 bases align to TRBD2. Germline loops: CDR1 SGHTA, CDR2 FQGTGA. J was trimmed by 1 base and V by 1 base; bases with no gene match: 0. CDR3 length equals 15 residues. The CDR3 nucleotides are TGTGCCAGCAGCTTAAGCGGGGGGAACACCGGGGAGCTGTTTTTT. It codes for CASSLSGGNTGELFF.

The chain links TRBV20-1 to TRBJ1-6; D is perhaps TRBD1 (6 bases). The length of the CDR3 is 17 residues. Trimming pared 1 base from V and 5 bases from J, leaving 18 bases between. Germline V gene lookup returns CDR1 DFQATT and CDR2 SNEGSKA (reference sequence). CDR3 nucleotides: TGCAGTGCTAGAGTTCAGGGGAACAAATGGGATAATTCACCCCTCCACTTT. It yields the protein CSARVQGNKWDNSPLHF.

J is TRBJ1-6 and V is TRBV6-6; unclear D gene. The CDR3 is 13 residues long. Germline V gene lookup returns CDR1 MNHNY and CDR2 SVGAGI (reference sequence). V lost 3 bases, J lost 10 bases, and 10 bases lay in between. CDR3 nucleotides: TGTGCCAGCAGTTATCTCCGTGGATCACCCCTCCACTTT. Translation gives CASSYLRGSPLHF.

The J gene is TRBJ2-7, the V gene TRBV6-2 or TRBV6-3; D is perhaps TRBD1 or TRBD2 (5 bases each). Per germline, CDR1 MNHEY and CDR2 SVGEGT. Trimming took 4 bases from V and 2 from J, leaving 12 bases between them. The CDR3 is 14 amino acids. CDR3 protein: CASSFYGATYEQYF. CDR3 in DNA: TGTGCCAGCAGTTTTTACGGGGCGACCTACGAGCAGTACTTC.

V gene TRBV27 combines with J gene TRBJ1-6; no definite D call. Germline V gene data show CDR1 as MNHEY and CDR2 as SMNVEV (reference sequence). With 4 bases removed from V and 7 bases from J, the gap between germline ends came to 17 bases. This CDR3 has 16 amino acids. CDR3 sequence reads: CASSSPTEGRNSPLHF. The CDR3 nucleotides are TGTGCCAGCAGTTCCCCCACGGAGGGCAGGAATTCACCCCTCCACTTT.

This sequence joins TRBV5-6 and TRBJ2-1; perhaps TRBD2 as D (6 bases). With 6 bases removed from V and 9 bases from J, the gap between germline ends came to 16 bases. CDR1 is SGHDT and CDR2 is YYEEEE in the germline V gene. The CDR3 runs 13 residues. The CDR3 DNA reads as TGTGCCAGCACCCGTGGGGGGTGGCGTGAGCAGTTCTTC. This sequence encodes CASTRGGWREQFF. The whole variable domain, remainder taken from reference TRBV5-6 and TRBJ2-1, is DAGVTQSPTHLIKTRGQQVTLRCSPKSGHDTVSWYQQALGQGPQFIFQYYEEEERQRGNFPDRFSGHQFPNYSSELNVNALLLGDSALYLCASTRGGWREQFFGPGTRLTVL.

The rearrangement joins TRBV5-5 to TRBJ2-5, with 7 nucleotides matching TRBD2. This CDR3 has 13 residues. J lost 2 bases, V lost 3 bases, and 1 base had no gene match. Germline-derived CDR1 and CDR2 are SGHKS and YYEKEE (reference sequence). The DNA for the CDR3 is TGTGCCAGCAGCTCAGCGGGGCAAGAGACCCAGTACTTC. Its protein product is CASSSAGQETQYF.

The V call is TRBV30, the J call TRBJ2-7; the match to TRBD1 covers 10 bases. The CDR3 is made up of 14 amino acids. Trimming removed 4 bases from V and 1 base from J; junction bases left unmatched: 4. The germline CDR1 and CDR2 sequences are GTSNPN and SVGIG (reference sequence). CDR3 region: CAWTPDRGSYEQYF. The CDR3 bases are TGTGCCTGGACCCCGGACAGGGGGTCCTACGAGCAGTACTTC. The whole variable domain, remainder taken from reference TRBV30 and TRBJ2-7, is SQTIHQWPATLVQPVGSPLSLECTVEGTSNPNLYWYRQAAGRGLQLLFYSVGIGQISSEVPQNLSASRPQDRQFILSSKKLLLSDSGFYLCAWTPDRGSYEQYFGPGTRLTVT.